These T cell receptor beta chains were read from a single sample in a study of spatial heterogeneity in lung cancer. TCRdb reanalysed the 5' RACE reads using MiXCR and keeps one entry per CDR3 protein. The data show just over 1,000 distinct CDR3 sequences, 7.2% seen once. The sample here was normal lung tissue next to the tumor, taken at surgery. The receptors come from a male donor with early-stage non-small cell lung cancer. Both conserved end residues are part of each CDR3. The D gene is left open where the match is weak. Expanded clones get a size class; other rows say once, few or many, or leave the size out.

size: .
V: TRBV14
J: TRBJ1-1
length: 13
D: .
DNA: TGTGCCAGCAGCCGAACGACAGTCACCGAAGCTTTCTTT
CDR3: CASSRTTVTEAFF

size: medium-sized
V: TRBV24-1
J: TRBJ1-2
length: 13
D: .
DNA: TGTGCCACCAGTGATCCCGGGACAAATGGCTACACCTTC
CDR3: CATSDPGTNGYTF

size: medium-sized
V: TRBV9
J: TRBJ2-1
length: 16
D: TRBD2
DNA: TGTGCCAGCAGCGTTCCTCGGACTAGCGGTTACAATGAGCAGTTCTTC
CDR3: CASSVPRTSGYNEQFF

size: medium-sized
V: TRBV29-1
J: TRBJ2-1
length: 14
D: .
DNA: TGCAGCGTCGTGACCCGCAGCGGGTTCAATGAGCAGTTCTTC
CDR3: CSVVTRSGFNEQFF

size: medium-sized
V: TRBV5-4
J: TRBJ1-1
length: 15
D: TRBD1
DNA: TGTGCCAGCAGCAAGGACAGGGGCGGGGACACTGAAGCTTTCTTT
CDR3: CASSKDRGGDTEAFF

size: .
V: TRBV7-3
J: TRBJ2-1
length: 12
D: .
DNA: TGTGCCAGCAGCTCTCCTGGAGGCTCAGGGTTCTTC
CDR3: CASSSPGGSGFF

size: medium-sized
V: TRBV4-2
J: TRBJ2-5
length: 16
D: .
DNA: TGTGCCAGCAGCCAAGATCGGGCTAGCAGACAAGAGACCCAGTACTTC
CDR3: CASSQDRASRQETQYF

size: large
V: TRBV7-2
J: TRBJ1-2
length: 15
D: TRBD1
DNA: TGTGCCAGCAGCCCTCGACAGGGCTGGGCCTATGGCTATACCTTC
CDR3: CASSPRQGWAYGYTF

size: large
V: TRBV9
J: TRBJ2-6
length: 13
D: .
DNA: TGTGCCAGCAGACAATCTGGGGCCAACGTCCTGACTTTC
CDR3: CASRQSGANVLTF

size: medium-sized
V: TRBV28
J: TRBJ2-5
length: 12
D: .
DNA: TGTGCCAGCAGTTTTGTGGGTGAGACCCAGTACTTC
CDR3: CASSFVGETQYF

size: once
V: TRBV12-3/TRBV12-4
J: TRBJ1-1
length: 14
D: TRBD1
DNA: TGTGCCAGCAGGGGCGACAGGGATCGCACTGAAGCTTTCTTT
CDR3: CASRGDRDRTEAFF

size: large
V: TRBV7-9
J: TRBJ2-1
length: 15
D: TRBD2
DNA: TGTGCCAGCAGTCTTAGCGGGAGGGCCTCCGATGAGCAGTTCTTC
CDR3: CASSLSGRASDEQFF

size: medium-sized
V: TRBV20-1
J: TRBJ2-1
length: 14
D: TRBD2
DNA: TGCAGTGGACAAGGACTAGCGGGAGGCAATGAGCAGTTCTTC
CDR3: CSGQGLAGGNEQFF

size: medium-sized
V: TRBV6-2/TRBV6-3
J: TRBJ2-7
length: 15
D: .
DNA: TGTGCCAGCAGCCCCTTGGGTGGACTCCCTCCCGGGCAGTACTTC
CDR3: CASSPLGGLPPGQYF

size: few
V: TRBV6-6
J: TRBJ1-3
length: 14
D: .
DNA: TGTGCCAGCAGTGCCCGGGACTCTGGAAACACCATATATTTT
CDR3: CASSARDSGNTIYF

size: medium-sized
V: TRBV23-1
J: TRBJ2-3
length: 17
D: .
DNA: TGCGCCAGCAGTCAATCGGAGACTAGTGGGGCCACAGATACGCAGTATTTT
CDR3: CASSQSETSGATDTQYF

size: large
V: TRBV20-1
J: TRBJ2-1
length: 18
D: TRBD2
DNA: TGCAGTGCTAGAGGCAGGTTAGCGGGAGGGCGCGCCTACAATGAGCAGTTCTTC
CDR3: CSARGRLAGGRAYNEQFF

size: medium-sized
V: TRBV6-1
J: TRBJ1-5
length: 15
D: TRBD1
DNA: TGTGCCAGCAGGAATGGACAGGTCATCAATCAGCCCCAGCATTTT
CDR3: CASRNGQVINQPQHF

size: medium-sized
V: TRBV5-1
J: TRBJ2-7
length: 16
D: TRBD1
DNA: TGCGCCAGCAGCTTAAGGACAGGTCCTCTCTCCTACGAGCAGTACTTC
CDR3: CASSLRTGPLSYEQYF

size: large
V: TRBV28
J: TRBJ2-1
length: 14
D: TRBD2
DNA: TGTGCCAGCGAGACTAGCGGGAGGAGAAATGAGCAGTTCTTC
CDR3: CASETSGRRNEQFF

size: medium-sized
V: TRBV29-1
J: TRBJ2-3
length: 12
D: .
DNA: TGCAGCTCACGGACGGGGGTCGATACGCAGTATTTT
CDR3: CSSRTGVDTQYF

size: large
V: TRBV21-1
J: TRBJ2-7
length: 15
D: .
DNA: TGTGCCAGCAGCCTCCGGCAGGGTAATTTCCCCGAGCAGTACTTC
CDR3: CASSLRQGNFPEQYF

size: hyperexpanded
V: TRBV28
J: TRBJ2-3
length: 20
D: TRBD2
DNA: TGTGCCAGCAGTTCCCGTCACCGGGGACTAGCGGGACATAGCACAGATACGCAGTATTTT
CDR3: CASSSRHRGLAGHSTDTQYF

size: medium-sized
V: TRBV29-1
J: TRBJ2-4
length: 14
D: .
DNA: TGCAGCGCCGGGCTGGCAGGGCCCAAAAACATTCAGTACTTC
CDR3: CSAGLAGPKNIQYF

size: many
V: TRBV30
J: TRBJ2-3
length: 13
D: .
DNA: TGTGCCTGGGGGCTGGATATCACAGATACGCAGTATTTT
CDR3: CAWGLDITDTQYF

size: medium-sized
V: TRBV6-2/TRBV6-3
J: TRBJ2-7
length: 15
D: TRBD2
DNA: TGTGCCAGCAGACTCCCTTCTAGCGGGAGCCACGAGCAGTACTTC
CDR3: CASRLPSSGSHEQYF

size: medium-sized
V: TRBV6-5
J: TRBJ2-7
length: 17
D: TRBD2
DNA: TGTGCCAGCAGGTCGGGGGGACTAGCGGGAGTCTCCTACGAGCAGTACTTC
CDR3: CASRSGGLAGVSYEQYF

size: medium-sized
V: TRBV27
J: TRBJ1-4
length: 17
D: TRBD1
DNA: TGTGCCAGCAGTCAATCCCGGGACAGGGTATGGAATGAAAAACTGTTTTTT
CDR3: CASSQSRDRVWNEKLFF